This TCR beta chain stems from a study of OX40 agonist ivuxolimab in advanced cancers. Clones were read by immunoSEQ multiplex PCR, and TCRdb kept only the in-frame ones, dropping some. The sample records about 22,000 clones, 65% to 80% being singletons. Study results and caveats: Compared with CD4+, CD8+ T cells on average had more expanded clones. Low levels of normalized T-cell clonal expansion also appeared in some nonresponders.

Exclusion of a patient followed from autoimmune disease history or systemic immunosuppression. Concerning this clone itself: The antigen is undetermined.

The ends were cut back, 5 bases at V and 6 bases at J, with 12 bases in the middle. CDR3 length equals 13 residues. Germline-derived CDR1 and CDR2 are SGHTA and FQGNSA. Sequences were derived from CD4+ or CD8+ T cells sorted from blood, sampled in a trial of the OX40 agonist ivuxolimab. This sequence originates from an adult with an advanced solid tumor such as melanoma, head and neck, liver or kidney cancer. The rearrangement joins TRBV7-2 to TRBJ2-3; D may correspond to TRBD1 or TRBD2 (5 bases each). CDR3 nucleotide sequence: TGTGCCAGCAGCCGGGACGTCCGTGATACGCAGTATTTT. Translated, it gives CASSRDVRDTQYF.